One sample yielded the 9 T cell receptor beta chains listed below, sequenced in a study of cytomegalovirus exposure and HLA in healthy donors. Assay used: immunoSEQ multiplex PCR; TCRdb lists only in-frame clones, some missing. The top ten clones hold 1.1% of a sample with approximately 220,000 clones, about nine tenths of them seen once. Material for sequencing was PBMCs. The receptors shown here come from a woman aged 18-35 years in good health and CMV-seronegative.

The rearrangement links TRBV9 to TRBJ2-5; D call uncertain. CDR3 length: 13 amino acids. V lost 0 bases and J 4 bases, leaving 7 bases between the germline ends. CDR1 is SGDLS and CDR2 is YYNGEE in the germline V gene. CDR3 in amino acids: CASSVVGTETQYF. The CDR3 region has the DNA TGTGCCAGCAGCGTAGTGGGCACAGAGACCCAGTACTTC.

The rearrangement uses TRBV29-1 and TRBJ2-7; 11 bases agree with TRBD2. The CDR3 loop spans 17 amino acids. J lost 0 bases, V lost 6 bases, and 13 bases had no gene match. The germline gives CDR1 SQVTM, CDR2 ANQGSEA. CDR3 coding DNA: TGCAGCGTCCGAATGTGGCTAGCGGGAGGTCCCTCCTACGAGCAGTACTTC. Amino acid sequence: CSVRMWLAGGPSYEQYF.

V usage is TRBV30 and J usage is TRBJ2-3, with D possibly TRBD2 on 6 matching bases. The V gene lost 5 bases and the J gene lost 1 base, with 13 bases spanning the gap. The CDR3 runs to 14 residues. Per the germline V gene, CDR1 is GTSNPN and CDR2 is SVGIG (reference sequence). CDR3 coding DNA: TGTGCCTGGGGGGGTAGCGGACGCACAGATACGCAGTATTTT. It translates to CAWGGSGRTDTQYF.

The chain couples TRBV5-1 to TRBJ2-3; tentatively, D is TRBD1 (5 bases). This CDR3 has 15 amino acids. V was shortened by 0 bases and J by 6 bases, with 14 bases between the two germline ends. Germline values: CDR1 SGHRS, CDR2 YFSETQ. The CDR3 protein is CASSLESGSVDTQYF. Here the CDR3 DNA reads TGCGCCAGCAGCTTGGAGTCAGGGTCGGTGGATACGCAGTATTTT.

V gene TRBV7-3 combines with J gene TRBJ1-2, with 10 nucleotides matching TRBD1. Trimming at V came to 5 bases and at J to 4 bases, leaving 16 bases not matched to a gene. The CDR3 has 18 residues. Germline CDR1 reads SGHTA; CDR2 reads FQGTGA. The CDR3 is CASSPGGQGPDIGYGYTF. As DNA, the CDR3 is TGTGCCAGCAGCCCAGGGGGACAGGGGCCTGATATTGGCTATGGCTACACCTTC.

The chain has TRBV19 and TRBJ1-2; D remains ambiguous. Per the germline V gene, CDR1 is LNHDA and CDR2 is SQIVND (reference sequence). V gave up 3 bases and J gave up 4 bases, with 15 bases separating them. The CDR3 is 15 residues long. The CDR3, as DNA: TGTGCCAGTAGTATGTCCGTGGCAGATATCTATGGCTACACCTTC. Translating it yields CASSMSVADIYGYTF. Full variable domain (outside the CDR3, taken from reference TRBV19 and TRBJ1-2): DGGITQSPKYLFRKEGQNVTLSCEQNLNHDAMYWYRQDPGQGLRLIYYSQIVNDFQKGDIAEGYSVSREKKESFPLTVTSAQKNPTAFYLCASSMSVADIYGYTFGSGTRLTVV.

The chain is built from TRBV5-6 and TRBJ1-2; D may be TRBD1 (5 bases). The V end lost 0 bases, the J end lost 4 bases, and 10 bases lay between the germline ends. CDR3 length equals 14 residues. Germline assignment: CDR1 SGHDT and CDR2 YYEEEE. The CDR3 spells CASSLASTGYGYTF. The DNA of the CDR3 is TGTGCCAGCAGCTTGGCTAGTACAGGCTATGGCTACACCTTC.

The chain has TRBV18 and TRBJ1-1, with 7 positions matching TRBD1. The V and J ends lost 8 bases and 1 base, in that order; junction bases with no gene match: 13. This CDR3 has 16 residues. From germline, CDR1 is KGHSH and CDR2 LQKENI. The CDR3 sequence: CASTSIEGARNTEAFF. The CDR3 coding sequence is TGTGCCAGCACAAGCATTGAGGGGGCGCGGAACACTGAAGCTTTCTTT.

This clone showed up just a few times. The chain has TRBV19 and TRBJ1-4; a weak D match, TRBD1 (6 bases). V shed 5 bases and J shed 8 bases, with 12 bases lying between them. The CDR3 consists of 13 residues. Germline-derived CDR1 and CDR2 are LNHDA and SQIVND (reference sequence). CDR3 loop: CASSYRDGEKLFF. The CDR3 DNA follows: TGTGCCAGTAGTTACAGGGATGGAGAAAAACTGTTTTTT.